Below, one TCR beta chain is given with its context. As yet, its antigen is unknown. This sample stems from a study of monozygotic twins with cystic fibrosis. The wider study: Libraries were built from around 3 micrograms of fragmented DNA using about 16 PCR cycles. Study observations and caveats: Unrelated CF individuals shared fewer identical clonotypes than monozygotic CF twins.

The germline V gene has CDR1 SEHNR and CDR2 FQNEAQ (reference sequence). The V gene lost 7 bases and the J gene lost 3 bases, with 15 bases spanning the gap. The CDR3 has 14 residues. The protocol was immunoSEQ multiplex PCR, while the TCRdb copy is restricted to in-frame clones and leaves out a portion. Of fewer than 30,000 clones in the sample, 90% were seen once. The chain couples TRBV7-9 to TRBJ1-2; maybe TRBD1 (6 bases). This receptor was identified in a girl aged 2 to 9 with cystic fibrosis. The sequenced sample was blood. CDR3 DNA: TGTGCCAGCATCCCGGGACAAGGCCACTATGGCTACACCTTC. Its translation: CASIPGQGHYGYTF.